This T cell receptor beta chain emerged from a study of T cell responses to AZD1222 COVID-19 vaccine. Findings and limits, study-wide: The number of AZD1222 recipients seropositive at baseline was only six.

CDR1 is MNHEY and CDR2 is SVGAGI in the germline V gene. V was cut by 2 bases and J by 5 bases, with 18 bases left in between. CDR3 size: 16 residues. Only in-frame clones appear in the TCRdb table, and some are missing; sequencing was by immunoSEQ multiplex PCR. The sample carries 150,000 or so clones, about 88% recorded once. To note about this clone: Its target is not known.

The receptor was isolated from an adult in good health. Sequenced material: peripheral blood, taken on day 0 of AZD1222 vaccination. V is TRBV6-5 and J is TRBJ1-2; weak D call: TRBD1 (6 bases). The CDR3 coding sequence is TGTGCCAGCAGTTACGAGAGGAGCAGGGGCGGGTATGGCTACACCTTC. This codes for CASSYERSRGGYGYTF.